This T cell receptor beta chain comes out of a study of T cells after yellow fever vaccination. TCRdb redid the calling of the 5' RACE reads with MiXCR, one entry per CDR3 protein. Here the sample spans hundreds of thousands of distinct CDR3 sequences, about 17% being singletons. The trim removed 0 bases at V and 7 bases at J, leaving 13 bases unmatched. Per the germline V gene, CDR1 is SGDLS and CDR2 is YYNGEE. The CDR3 totals 18 residues. This clonotype was counted only a few times. Its antigen is currently unknown. Study-wide results and caveats: A minor fraction of clonotypes spanned both CD4 and CD8 compartments.

V gene TRBV9 combines with J gene TRBJ2-1; TRBD2 matches 10 bases. The sequence was collected from a man aged 18 to 30 who received the YFV17D yellow fever vaccine. Sample: PBMCs, taken less than 6 days after the first yellow fever vaccination. The CDR3 DNA reads TGTGCCAGCAGCGTAGGTTCTAGCGGGGGCCTCTCCACAAATGAGCAGTTCTTC. Translation: CASSVGSSGGLSTNEQFF.